A selection of T cell receptor beta chains follows, all from one sample in a study of T cell responses to AZD1222 COVID-19 vaccine. Method: immunoSEQ multiplex PCR; TCRdb's copy keeps in-frame clones and lacks some. The data contain approximately 76,000 clones, about 93% of them singletons. The material sequenced was peripheral blood, taken on day 0 of MenACWY control vaccination. The receptors shown here come from an adult in good health. Both conserved end residues are part of each CDR3. Fields, in order: CDR3 DNA, CDR3 protein, V gene, clone size, J gene, D gene. D genes are given only for firm matches. A row's size may be missing; if present it is once, few, many or a size class.

DNA: TGTGCCACCAGTGATGGACAGGGGGGAAATCAGCCCCAGCATTTT
CDR3: CATSDGQGGNQPQHF
V: TRBV24-1
size: -
J: TRBJ1-5
D: TRBD1

DNA: TGTGCCAGCACCTCGGACAGCTCTGGAAACACCATATATTTT
CDR3: CASTSDSSGNTIYF
V: TRBV2
size: -
J: TRBJ1-3
D: -

DNA: TGTGCCGTACGGGAGTTGCCGGCCAAAAACATTCAGTACTTC
CDR3: CAVRELPAKNIQYF
V: TRBV19
size: once
J: TRBJ2-4
D: -

DNA: TGTGCCAGCACCAGCGGGAGTGATACGCAGTATTTT
CDR3: CASTSGSDTQYF
V: TRBV7-2
size: -
J: TRBJ2-3
D: TRBD2

DNA: TGCGCCAGCAGCCAAGATCTGGGGCGGTACACTGAAGCTTTCTTT
CDR3: CASSQDLGRYTEAFF
V: TRBV4-1
size: -
J: TRBJ1-1
D: -

DNA: TGTGCCATCAGGCGGGACGCGAACACCGGGGAGCTGTTTTTT
CDR3: CAIRRDANTGELFF
V: TRBV10-3
size: once
J: TRBJ2-2
D: -

DNA: TGTGCCAGCAGCTACACCGGGGGGGCGGTAAGTCAGCCCCAGCATTTT
CDR3: CASSYTGGAVSQPQHF
V: TRBV5-6
size: -
J: TRBJ1-5
D: -

DNA: TGTGCCAGCAGCCCGTCGGCGGGAGGAGAGACCCAGTACTTC
CDR3: CASSPSAGGETQYF
V: TRBV7-9
size: -
J: TRBJ2-5
D: TRBD2

DNA: TGTGCCAGCTCAGAGAGCACAGATACGCAGTATTTT
CDR3: CASSESTDTQYF
V: TRBV18
size: -
J: TRBJ2-3
D: -

DNA: TGTGCCAGCAGCTTATTTAAGGTGAACACTGAAGCTTTCTTT
CDR3: CASSLFKVNTEAFF
V: TRBV7-9
size: -
J: TRBJ1-1
D: -

DNA: TGTGCCAGCAGCTTTAATGATAATCAGCCCCAGCATTTT
CDR3: CASSFNDNQPQHF
V: TRBV12-3/TRBV12-4
size: -
J: TRBJ1-5
D: -

DNA: TGTGCCAGCAGCCGGGGCCCAGAAGGGGATAATGAGCAGTTCTTC
CDR3: CASSRGPEGDNEQFF
V: TRBV4-2
size: -
J: TRBJ2-1
D: -